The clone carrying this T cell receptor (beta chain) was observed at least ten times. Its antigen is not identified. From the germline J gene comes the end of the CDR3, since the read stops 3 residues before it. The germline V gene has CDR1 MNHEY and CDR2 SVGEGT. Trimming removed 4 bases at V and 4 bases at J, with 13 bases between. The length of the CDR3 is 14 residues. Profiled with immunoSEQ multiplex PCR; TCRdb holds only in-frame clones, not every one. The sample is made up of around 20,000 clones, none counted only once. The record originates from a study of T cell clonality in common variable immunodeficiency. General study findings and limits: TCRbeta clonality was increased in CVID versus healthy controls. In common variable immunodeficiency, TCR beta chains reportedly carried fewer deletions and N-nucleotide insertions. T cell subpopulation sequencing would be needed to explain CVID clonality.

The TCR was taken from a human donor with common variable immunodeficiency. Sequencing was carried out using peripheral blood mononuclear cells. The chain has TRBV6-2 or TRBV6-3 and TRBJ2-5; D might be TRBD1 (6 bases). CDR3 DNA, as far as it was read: TGTGCCAGCAGTTCCAGGGGTGAGGGAGAGACC. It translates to CASSSRGEGET. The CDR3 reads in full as CASSSRGEGETQYF.